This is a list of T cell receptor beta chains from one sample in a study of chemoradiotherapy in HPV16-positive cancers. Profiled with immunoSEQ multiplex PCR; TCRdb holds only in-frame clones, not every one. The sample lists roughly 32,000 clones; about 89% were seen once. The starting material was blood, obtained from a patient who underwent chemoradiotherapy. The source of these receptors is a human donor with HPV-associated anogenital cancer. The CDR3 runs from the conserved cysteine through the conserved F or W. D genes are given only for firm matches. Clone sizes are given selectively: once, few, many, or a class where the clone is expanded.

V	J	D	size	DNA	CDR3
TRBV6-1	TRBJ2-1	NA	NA	TGTGCCAGCAGTGAACAGGTAATTCACAATGAGCAGTTCTTC	CASSEQVIHNEQFF
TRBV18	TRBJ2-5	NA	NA	TGTGCCAGCTCACCAACAGAGACCCAGTACTTC	CASSPTETQYF
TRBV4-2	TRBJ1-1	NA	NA	TGTGCCAGCAGCCAGGAAGCGGGACACTCGAACACTGAAGCTTTCTTT	CASSQEAGHSNTEAFF
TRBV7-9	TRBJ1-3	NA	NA	TGTGCCAGCAGCTTAGAGGAAACCCGAGGCACCATATATTTT	CASSLEETRGTIYF
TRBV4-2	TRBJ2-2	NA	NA	TGTGCCAGCAGCCAAATCACCGGGGAGCTGTTTTTT	CASSQITGELFF
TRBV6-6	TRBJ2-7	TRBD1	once	TGTGCCAGCCAAACTCCGGGACAGGGCTACGAGCAGTACTTC	CASQTPGQGYEQYF
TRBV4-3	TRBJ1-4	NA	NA	TGCGCCAGCAGCCAAGAAACAGGCCGTGAAAAACTGTTTTTT	CASSQETGREKLFF
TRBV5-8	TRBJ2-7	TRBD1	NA	TGTGCCAGCAGCTTCGAAGGGGGCGGGTACGAGCAGTACTTC	CASSFEGGGYEQYF
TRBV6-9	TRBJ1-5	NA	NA	TGTGCCAGCAGTTACTCCCAGGGGATCAATCAGCCCCAGCATTTT	CASSYSQGINQPQHF
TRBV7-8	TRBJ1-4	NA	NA	TGTGCCAGCAGCTTATTCACGGTGGGGGAAAAACTGTTTTTT	CASSLFTVGEKLFF
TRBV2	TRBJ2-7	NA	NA	TGTGCCAGCAGCGCTCGAAGAGCCGAGCAGTACTTC	CASSARRAEQYF
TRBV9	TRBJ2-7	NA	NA	TGTGCCAGCAGCGTAGATGTGGGGGGCGAGCAGTACTTC	CASSVDVGGEQYF
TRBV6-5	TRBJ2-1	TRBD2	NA	TGTGCCAGCAGTTGGACTAGCGGGAGGGCCTACAATGAGCAGTTCTTC	CASSWTSGRAYNEQFF
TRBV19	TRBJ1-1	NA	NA	TGTGCCAGTAGTCCCGTCGGACGGATGAACACTGAAGCTTTCTTT	CASSPVGRMNTEAFF
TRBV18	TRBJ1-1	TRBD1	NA	TGTGCCAGCTCACCGAGGGGGCAGGACACTGAAGCTTTCTTT	CASSPRGQDTEAFF
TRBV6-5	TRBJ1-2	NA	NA	TGTGCCAGCAGTTACTCGTTATCGCCTTTTAATGGCTACACCTTC	CASSYSLSPFNGYTF
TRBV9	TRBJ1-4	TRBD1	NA	TGTGCCAGCAGCTCACAGCCGGGACAGGGGGAGGGAAAACTGTTTTTT	CASSSQPGQGEGKLFF
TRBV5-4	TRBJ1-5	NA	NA	TGTGCCAGCAGCTTGGTCCCTAATCAGCCCCAGCATTTT	CASSLVPNQPQHF
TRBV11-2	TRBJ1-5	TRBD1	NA	TGTGCCAGCAGCCTTACAGGGGGCAGCAATCAGCCCCAGCATTTT	CASSLTGGSNQPQHF
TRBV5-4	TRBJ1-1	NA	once	TGTGCCAGCAGCTTGGCCGCGGGGGGGTGGAACACTGAAGCTTTCTTT	CASSLAAGGWNTEAFF
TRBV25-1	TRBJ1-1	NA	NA	TGTGCCAGCTCCCCCGGGGGGGGGCGGTACACTGAAGCTTTCTTT	CASSPGGGRYTEAFF
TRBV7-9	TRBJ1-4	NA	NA	TGTGCCAGCAGCCAAGATCGGACGGAGTTTGAAAAACTGTTTTTT	CASSQDRTEFEKLFF
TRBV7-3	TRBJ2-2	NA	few	TGTGCCAGCAGCCCCCGTAGTAACACCGGGGAGCTGTTTTTT	CASSPRSNTGELFF
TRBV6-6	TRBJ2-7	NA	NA	TGTGCCAGCATCCAGACAGCGCCCTCCTACGAGCAGTACTTC	CASIQTAPSYEQYF
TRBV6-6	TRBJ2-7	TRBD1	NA	TGTGCCAGCAGGGCCGGACAGGGTTACTACGAGCAGTACTTC	CASRAGQGYYEQYF
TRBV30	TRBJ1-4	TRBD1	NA	TGTGCCTGGAGTGTACTCGGGGACAGCCGAAATGAAAAACTGTTTTTT	CAWSVLGDSRNEKLFF
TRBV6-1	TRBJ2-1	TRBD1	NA	TGTGCCAGCAGGCTCCCCGGACAGGGGAACAATGAGCAGTTCTTC	CASRLPGQGNNEQFF
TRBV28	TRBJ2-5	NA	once	TGTGCCAGCAGTTTGTATGGACAAGAGACCCAGTACTTC	CASSLYGQETQYF
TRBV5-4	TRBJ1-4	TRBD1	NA	TGTGCCAGCAGCTTGGGACAGGGGACATATAATGAAAAACTGTTTTTT	CASSLGQGTYNEKLFF